Listed here are 25 T cell receptor beta chains from one sample, sequenced in a study of T-cell memory formation after mild COVID-19. One entry per CDR3 protein results from TCRdb running MiXCR on the 5' RACE reads. The data contain more than 200,000 distinct CDR3 sequences, about a sixth of them seen just once; the ten biggest clones take up roughly 3.6%. Sequences were obtained from PBMCs or a T cell subset sorted from them (not recorded which). The receptor set was obtained from a man in his late teens or twenties who had mild COVID-19 (a few samples of this study predate the infection). Cell type and time point are not known.

This clonotype was counted a few times. The chain couples TRBV5-1 to TRBJ2-3, with 7 bases aligning to TRBD1. The CDR3 covers 16 residues. With V trimmed by 3 bases and J by 0 bases, 7 bases remained unmatched. Germline CDR1 is SGHRS and CDR2 is YFSETQ. The CDR3 sequence is CASSYRTGLSTDTQYF. CDR3 coding DNA: TGCGCCAGCAGCTATCGGACAGGCCTCAGCACAGATACGCAGTATTTT.

This clonotype was recorded a few times. The V and J genes are TRBV4-3 and TRBJ2-5, with D perhaps given as TRBD1 or TRBD2 (6 bases each). V lost 4 bases and J 5 bases, leaving 20 bases between the germline ends. The V gene's germline CDR1 is LGHNA and CDR2 YSLEER. This CDR3 has 16 residues. The CDR3 region has the DNA TGCGCCAGCAGCCGAGACCCGGGGGCCGGGGCCGAGACCCAGTACTTC. Translation: CASSRDPGAGAETQYF.

This clonotype was observed many times. The chain is built from TRBV7-9 and TRBJ1-1; D is unresolved. The V end lost 3 bases, the J end lost 3 bases, and 17 bases lay between the germline ends. The CDR3 has 16 residues. CDR1 and CDR2 (germline): SEHNR, FQNEAQ (reference sequence). CDR3 in amino acids: CASSFLGRGWDTEAFF. In DNA form, the CDR3 reads TGTGCCAGCAGCTTCCTCGGACGGGGATGGGACACTGAAGCTTTCTTT.

In DNA form, the CDR3 reads TGTGCCAGCAGCGAACGCACAGGGACTAATGAAAAACTGTTTTTT. Its translation: CASSERTGTNEKLFF. This chain links TRBV9 with TRBJ1-4; perhaps TRBD1 as D (6 bases). The length of the CDR3 is 15 residues. Germline V gene sequence: CDR1 SGDLS, CDR2 YYNGEE. V gave up 3 bases and J gave up 2 bases, with 11 bases separating them.

The V and J genes are TRBV29-1 and TRBJ1-1, with D possibly TRBD1 on 5 matching bases. The V end was cut by 7 bases, the J end by 0 bases, with 15 bases between. Germline-derived CDR1 and CDR2 are SQVTM and ANQGSEA. The CDR3 is 14 amino acids. The CDR3 sequence is CSAIVLGVNTEAFF. The CDR3 DNA is TGCAGCGCCATTGTCCTGGGGGTGAACACTGAAGCTTTCTTT.

The chain carries TRBV20-1 and TRBJ1-1; D is unresolved. The CDR3 has 14 residues. The V gene's germline CDR1 is DFQATT and CDR2 SNEGSKA (reference sequence). Trimming shortened V by 3 bases and J by 1 base, and 12 bases separated the two germline ends. In nucleotides, the CDR3 is TGCAGTGCTAGTGCAGTCGCGGGGAACACTGAAGCTTTCTTT. Its translation is CSASAVAGNTEAFF.

This clonotype was counted a few times. V usage is TRBV6-2 or TRBV6-3 and J usage is TRBJ2-7, with 8 bases that match TRBD1. The V gene end was trimmed by 6 bases and the J gene end by 7 bases; junction bases not matched to a gene: 8. This CDR3 spans 13 amino acids. The germline V gene has CDR1 MNHEY and CDR2 SVGEGT. CDR3 coding DNA: TGTGCCAGCAGACGGCCAGGGGGCCCGGAGCAGTACTTC. Translation: CASRRPGGPEQYF.

This clonotype was observed a handful of times. This chain uses TRBV6-1 with TRBJ2-3, with D tentatively TRBD1 or TRBD2 (5 bases each). From germline, CDR1 is MNHNS and CDR2 SASEGT. This CDR3 region has 15 residues. V lost 8 bases and J lost 2, with 17 bases in between. This CDR3 reads CASGAGKPHTDTQYF. CDR3 coding DNA: TGTGCCAGCGGGGCCGGGAAGCCGCACACAGATACGCAGTATTTT.

The V call is TRBV12-3 or TRBV12-4, the J call TRBJ1-6, with no clear D. There are 13 residues in the CDR3. V gave up 3 bases and J gave up 10 bases, with 10 bases separating them. In nucleotides, the CDR3 is TGTGCCAGCAGTTTGGTTTCAGCCTCACCCCTCCACTTT. Translation gives CASSLVSASPLHF.

This chain links TRBV21-1 with TRBJ2-3; the table gives TRBD2 as D, unverified against the DNA. TRBV21-1 is given as a pseudogene. This CDR3 spans 15 amino acids. CDR3 nucleotide sequence: TGTGCCAGCAGCTGTCTAGCGGCTAGCACAGATACGCAGTATTTT. The encoded protein is CASSCLAASTDTQYF.

The rearrangement links TRBV20-1 to TRBJ2-5; D uncertain. V dropped 4 bases and J dropped 2 bases, with 14 bases sitting between them. CDR3 length: 14 residues. The germline CDR1 and CDR2 sequences are DFQATT and SNEGSKA (reference sequence). This CDR3 reads CSATFHVPQETQYF. The DNA of the CDR3 is TGCAGTGCTACTTTCCACGTCCCGCAAGAGACCCAGTACTTC.

This clonotype appeared a few times. The V gene is TRBV15, the J gene TRBJ1-5, with 7 nucleotides matching TRBD1. The V gene end was trimmed by 0 bases and the J gene end by 7 bases; junction bases not matched to a gene: 9. Germline-derived CDR1 and CDR2 are LNHNV and YYDKDF (reference sequence). The CDR3 is made up of 16 amino acids. The CDR3 here is CATSRERAGGSQPQHF. CDR3 coding DNA: TGTGCCACCAGCAGAGAAAGGGCAGGGGGTTCCCAGCCCCAGCATTTT.

The chain carries TRBV3-2 and TRBJ2-7; the table's D call TRBD1 went unverified against the DNA. TRBV3-2 is noted as a pseudogene. The length of the CDR3 is 15 residues. CDR3 residues: CASSWTGLFSYEQYV. The CDR3, as DNA: TGTGCCAGCAGCTGGACAGGGCTTTTTTCCTACGAGCAGTACGTC.

This clonotype was recorded only once. This chain links TRBV12-3 or TRBV12-4 with TRBJ1-2; no reliable D call. The CDR3 has 14 residues. The V gene lost 3 bases and the J gene lost 9 bases, with 17 bases spanning the gap. The CDR3 coding sequence is TGTGCCAGCAGTTTTTCCCGTTCGGGGAAAAGCTACACCTTC. It encodes CASSFSRSGKSYTF.

The gene calls are TRBV7-2 and TRBJ1-5, with D hard to call. Trimming cost V 2 bases and J 5 bases, with 10 bases left between them. Germline V gives CDR1 SGHTA, CDR2 FQGNSA. CDR3 length: 14 residues. CDR3 DNA: TGTGCCAGCAGCTTATCCAGGCTGGATCAGCCCCAGCATTTT. Amino acids: CASSLSRLDQPQHF.

The rearrangement joins TRBV19 to TRBJ1-5, with D hard to call. V shed 7 bases and J shed 4 bases, with 20 bases lying between them. This CDR3 has 16 residues. Germline CDR1 and CDR2: LNHDA and SQIVND (reference sequence). CDR3 residues: CASTPRGIWWNQPQHF. CDR3 bases: TGTGCCAGTACCCCCCGCGGAATTTGGTGGAATCAGCCCCAGCATTTT.

This clonotype turned up a few times. The rearrangement joins TRBV27 to TRBJ1-2, with a weak D call TRBD1 (5 bases). In germline, CDR1 is MNHEY, CDR2 SMNVEV (reference sequence). With 6 bases removed from V and 13 bases from J, the gap between germline ends came to 21 bases. CDR3 length equals 13 residues. The CDR3 DNA sequence: TGTGCCAGCAGCTCGGGTCTTGGAGGAAGGGGCACCTTC. Encoded protein: CASSSGLGGRGTF.

This chain uses TRBV4-3 with TRBJ1-5; D is uncertain. Trimming took off 0 bases at V and 7 bases at J, with 7 bases between the two ends. CDR3 length: 13 amino acids. CDR1 and CDR2 (germline): LGHNA, YSLEER. The CDR3 reads CASSQDLPQPQHF. CDR3 nucleotides: TGCGCCAGCAGCCAAGATCTCCCCCAGCCCCAGCATTTT.

The chain has TRBV7-3 and TRBJ2-3, with 8 bases that match TRBD2. The length of the CDR3 is 14 residues. V shed 5 bases, J shed 4 bases, and the junction held 5 bases outside the gene matches. The V gene's germline CDR1 is SGHTA and CDR2 FQGTGA. The CDR3 region is CASSRGGPPDTQYF. CDR3 DNA sequence: TGTGCCAGCAGCCGCGGGGGGCCGCCAGATACGCAGTATTTT.

V usage is TRBV24-1 and J usage is TRBJ2-1; D is possibly TRBD2 (7 bases). The CDR3 is 14 residues long. Germline assignment: CDR1 KGHDR and CDR2 SFDVKD. Trimming left V 6 bases short and J 7 bases short, with 15 bases between. Here the CDR3 DNA reads TGTGCCACCAGTACAGGGACTACACGAAATGAGCAGTTCTTC. This translates into CATSTGTTRNEQFF.

This clonotype was found a few times. The chain combines TRBV29-1 with TRBJ2-3; D unresolved. V was pared by 4 bases and J by 0 bases, with 11 bases between. Germline values: CDR1 SQVTM, CDR2 ANQGSEA. This CDR3 spans 14 amino acids. CDR3 nucleotides: TGCAGCGTTGCGAAAAGGGCGAGCACAGATACGCAGTATTTT. This sequence encodes CSVAKRASTDTQYF.

This clonotype was counted at least ten times. This chain uses TRBV4-3 with TRBJ2-3, with D perhaps matching TRBD2 (5 bases). The CDR3 totals 15 residues. The V and J ends lost 3 bases and 8 bases respectively, with 18 bases between them. Germline CDR1 LGHNA, CDR2 YSLEER. The DNA for the CDR3 is TGCGCCAGCAGCCAGTCAGGCGGGTTCTACGGTACGCAGTATTTT. This encodes CASSQSGGFYGTQYF.

This clonotype turned up a few times. This chain connects TRBV12-3 or TRBV12-4 to TRBJ2-1, with D perhaps TRBD1 (6 bases). The CDR3 sequence is 14 residues long. V was clipped by 6 bases and J by 4 bases, with 13 bases between them. This chain's CDR3 is CASRPGQAYNEQFF. The CDR3 nucleotides read TGTGCCAGCAGGCCGGGACAAGCATACAATGAGCAGTTCTTC.

This rearrangement joins TRBV7-2 to TRBJ1-4, with D possibly being TRBD1 (5 bases). The CDR3 runs to 18 residues. Germline V CDR1 and CDR2: SGHTA, FQGNSA. The ends were cut back, 4 bases at V and 0 bases at J, with 18 bases in the middle. CDR3 sequence: CASSSAGRGVATNEKLFF. The CDR3, as DNA: TGTGCCAGCAGCTCAGCCGGGAGGGGAGTGGCAACTAATGAAAAACTGTTTTTT.

The genes are TRBV3-1 and TRBJ2-7, with D maybe TRBD1 (5 bases). The CDR3 consists of 14 residues. The germline CDR1 and CDR2 sequences are LGHDT and YNNKEL (reference sequence). V lost 4 bases to trimming and J lost 1 base, with 11 bases between them. Here the CDR3 reads CASSPRRQSYEQYF. CDR3 bases: TGTGCCAGCAGCCCCCGTCGACAGTCCTACGAGCAGTACTTC.